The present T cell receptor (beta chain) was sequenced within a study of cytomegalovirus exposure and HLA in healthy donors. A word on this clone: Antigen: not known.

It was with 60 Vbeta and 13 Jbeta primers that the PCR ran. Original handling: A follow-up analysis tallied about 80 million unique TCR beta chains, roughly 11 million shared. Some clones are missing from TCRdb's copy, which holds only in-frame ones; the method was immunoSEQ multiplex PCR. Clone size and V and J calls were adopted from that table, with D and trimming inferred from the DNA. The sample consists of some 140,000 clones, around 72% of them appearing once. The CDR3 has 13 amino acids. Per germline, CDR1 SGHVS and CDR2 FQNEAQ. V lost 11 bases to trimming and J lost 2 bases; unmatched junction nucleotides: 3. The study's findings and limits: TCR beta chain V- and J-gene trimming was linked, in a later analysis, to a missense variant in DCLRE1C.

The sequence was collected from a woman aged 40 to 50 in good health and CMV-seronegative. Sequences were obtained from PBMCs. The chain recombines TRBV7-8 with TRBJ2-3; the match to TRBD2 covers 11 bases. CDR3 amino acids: CAASGGPTDTQYF. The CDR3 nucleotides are TGTGCCGCTAGCGGGGGGCCCACAGATACGCAGTATTTT.